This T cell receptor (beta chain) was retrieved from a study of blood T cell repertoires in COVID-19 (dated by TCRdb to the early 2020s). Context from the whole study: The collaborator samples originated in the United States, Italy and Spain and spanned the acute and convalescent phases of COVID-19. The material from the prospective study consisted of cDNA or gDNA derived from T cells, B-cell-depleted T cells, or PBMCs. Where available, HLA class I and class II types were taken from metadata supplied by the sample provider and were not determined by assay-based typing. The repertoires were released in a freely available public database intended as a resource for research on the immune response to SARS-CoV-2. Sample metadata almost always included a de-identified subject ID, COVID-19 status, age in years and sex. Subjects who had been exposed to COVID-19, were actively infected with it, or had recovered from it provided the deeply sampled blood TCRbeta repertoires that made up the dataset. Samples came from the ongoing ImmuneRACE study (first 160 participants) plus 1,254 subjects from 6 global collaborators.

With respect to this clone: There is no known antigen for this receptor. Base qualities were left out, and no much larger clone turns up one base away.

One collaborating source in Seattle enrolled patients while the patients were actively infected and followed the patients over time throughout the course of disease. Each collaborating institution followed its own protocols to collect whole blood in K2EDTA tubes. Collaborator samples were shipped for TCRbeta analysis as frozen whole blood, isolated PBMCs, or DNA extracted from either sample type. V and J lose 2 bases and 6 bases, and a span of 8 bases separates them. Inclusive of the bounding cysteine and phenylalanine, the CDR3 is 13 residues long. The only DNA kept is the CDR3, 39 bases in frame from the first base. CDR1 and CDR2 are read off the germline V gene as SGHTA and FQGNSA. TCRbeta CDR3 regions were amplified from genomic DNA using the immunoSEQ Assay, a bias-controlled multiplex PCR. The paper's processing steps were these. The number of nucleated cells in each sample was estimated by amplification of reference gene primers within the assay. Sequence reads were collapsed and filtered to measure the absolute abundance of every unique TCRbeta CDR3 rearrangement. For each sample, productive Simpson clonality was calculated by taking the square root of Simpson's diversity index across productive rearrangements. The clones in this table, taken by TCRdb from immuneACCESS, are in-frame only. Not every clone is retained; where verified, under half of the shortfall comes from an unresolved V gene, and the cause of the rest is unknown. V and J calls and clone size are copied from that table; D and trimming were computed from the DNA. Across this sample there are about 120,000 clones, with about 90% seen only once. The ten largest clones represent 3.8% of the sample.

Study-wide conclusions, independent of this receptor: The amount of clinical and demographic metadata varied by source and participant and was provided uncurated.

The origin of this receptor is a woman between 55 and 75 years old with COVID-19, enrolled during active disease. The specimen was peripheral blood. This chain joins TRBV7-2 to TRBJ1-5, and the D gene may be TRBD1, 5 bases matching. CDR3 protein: CASSLQGGQPQHF. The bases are TGTGCCAGCAGCTTACAGGGTGGTCAGCCCCAGCATTTT. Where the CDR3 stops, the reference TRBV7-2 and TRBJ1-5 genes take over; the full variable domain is GAGVSQSPSNKVTEKGKDVELRCDPISGHTALYWYRQSLGQGLEFLIYFQGNSAPDKSGLPSDRFSAERTGGSVSTLTIQRTQQEDSAVYLCASSLQGGQPQHFGDGTRLSIL.